This entry lists 21 T cell receptor beta chains sequenced from one sample in a study of shared clonotypes between healthy human individuals. The repertoire was sequenced with immunoSEQ multiplex PCR; TCRdb's copy has only in-frame clones and lacks some. The data contain hundreds of thousands of clones, roughly 95% of them singletons. Naive CD8 cells were CD45RO-negative, positively selected for CCR7, excluding terminally differentiated effector memory CD45RA+ cells. Sequencing was performed on naive CD8+ T cells sorted from blood. The receptors stem from a woman aged 25 to 39 in good health.

This chain connects TRBV4-1 to TRBJ1-5; tentatively, D is TRBD1 (6 bases). V shed 4 bases and J shed 8 bases, with 15 bases lying between them. CDR1 and CDR2 (germline): MGHRA, YSYEKL. CDR3 length: 14 residues. CDR3: CASSPGAGSKPQHF. The CDR3, as DNA: TGCGCCAGCAGCCCGGGGGCAGGGAGCAAGCCCCAGCATTTT.

The chain couples TRBV5-5 to TRBJ1-3; D is unclear. Trimming took 0 bases from V and 4 from J, leaving 5 bases between them. CDR1 and CDR2 from the germline V gene are SGHKS and YYEKEE (reference sequence). CDR3 length: 13 residues. The CDR3 region has the DNA TGTGCCAGCAGCTTGGCCGTCGGAAACACCATATATTTT. This encodes CASSLAVGNTIYF.

This chain links TRBV7-9 with TRBJ2-1, with 8 bases lining up with TRBD2. The germline V gene encodes CDR1 SEHNR and CDR2 FQNEAQ (reference sequence). The CDR3 contains 14 residues. The junction had 4 bases not matched to a gene; V was cut back by 3 bases and J by 6 bases. DNA of the CDR3: TGTGCCAGCAGCTTCGCGGGAGGAGGCAATGAGCAGTTCTTC. Encoded protein: CASSFAGGGNEQFF.

The rearrangement links TRBV28 to TRBJ2-7, with D perhaps matching TRBD1 (6 bases). The V and J ends lost 3 bases and 0 bases respectively, with 15 bases between them. The CDR3 extends over 16 amino acids. Looked up from germline, CDR1 is MDHEN and CDR2 is SYDVKM. CDR3 coding DNA: TGTGCCAGCAGTTTCAGCTCGGACAGAGGCTCCTACGAGCAGTACTTC. Protein: CASSFSSDRGSYEQYF.

The chain is built from TRBV2 and TRBJ2-3; 9 nucleotides line up with TRBD2. The CDR3 is 13 residues long. The junction had 6 bases not matched to a gene; V was cut back by 10 bases and J by 4 bases. CDR1 and CDR2 (germline): SNHLY, FYNNEI. Here the CDR3 reads CATYSGRPDTQYF. DNA of the CDR3: TGTGCCACCTATAGCGGGAGACCAGATACGCAGTATTTT.

The chain is built from TRBV28 and TRBJ1-1, with 7 positions matching TRBD1. Germline CDR1 MDHEN, CDR2 SYDVKM. V was clipped by 3 bases and J by 7 bases; unmatched bases: 11. This CDR3 spans 15 amino acids. The CDR3 is CASSFDRARLGEAFF. The DNA for the CDR3 is TGTGCCAGCAGTTTTGACAGGGCCCGTTTAGGTGAAGCTTTCTTT.

V is TRBV28 and J is TRBJ2-4; D may be TRBD1 (6 bases). This CDR3 spans 16 amino acids. Trimming took 3 bases from V and 0 from J, leaving 12 bases between them. Germline CDR1 MDHEN, CDR2 SYDVKM. CDR3 in DNA: TGTGCCAGCAGTTTCGGACAGCCGCTAGCCAAAAACATTCAGTACTTC. Protein sequence: CASSFGQPLAKNIQYF.

V is TRBV2 and J is TRBJ2-7; D remains ambiguous. V gave up 6 bases and J gave up 2 bases, with 8 bases separating them. The CDR3 loop spans 12 amino acids. Germline V CDR1 and CDR2: SNHLY, FYNNEI. CDR3 sequence: CASSPFPYEQYF. As DNA, the CDR3 is TGTGCCAGCAGCCCTTTCCCCTACGAGCAGTACTTC.

J is TRBJ1-2 and V is TRBV6-5; the match to TRBD1 covers 8 bases. The CDR3 is 15 residues long. The germline V gene has CDR1 MNHEY and CDR2 SVGAGI. The junction had 6 bases not matched to a gene; V was cut back by 2 bases and J by 4 bases. The CDR3 region has the DNA TGTGCCAGCAGTTACATACAGGGGGGATCCTATGGCTACACCTTC. Translated, it gives CASSYIQGGSYGYTF.

The chain employs TRBV19 and TRBJ2-1; 12 bases are a match to TRBD2. V shed 5 bases, J shed 4 bases, and the junction held 3 bases outside the gene matches. Germline V gene sequence: CDR1 LNHDA, CDR2 SQIVND (reference sequence). The CDR3 loop spans 15 amino acids. CDR3 in amino acids: CASSVGLAGYNEQFF. CDR3 DNA: TGTGCCAGTAGTGTCGGACTAGCGGGATACAATGAGCAGTTCTTC.

CDR3 region: CASTTPGHNSGANVLTF. CDR3 DNA sequence: TGCGCCAGCACCACCCCGGGACACAACTCTGGGGCCAACGTCCTGACTTTC. The J gene is TRBJ2-6, the V gene TRBV4-1; tentative D call: TRBD1 (6 bases). This CDR3 spans 17 amino acids. The V gene lost 7 bases and the J gene lost 0 bases, with 16 bases spanning the gap. The germline CDR1 and CDR2 sequences are MGHRA and YSYEKL.

This chain uses TRBV28 with TRBJ2-7; 10 bases match TRBD2. Germline V gives CDR1 MDHEN, CDR2 SYDVKM. V lost 6 bases and J lost 3; bases outside the gene matches: 5. CDR3 length: 14 residues. CDR3 sequence reads: CASRSSGSGYEQYF. The CDR3 nucleotides read TGTGCCAGCAGGTCTAGCGGGAGTGGCTACGAGCAGTACTTC.

This clone was counted a single time. The rearrangement links TRBV10-3 to TRBJ2-1, with TRBD2 as a possible D gene (7 bases). V lost 6 bases and J 6 bases, leaving 15 bases between the germline ends. Germline V gene data show CDR1 as ENHRY and CDR2 as SYGVKD. There are 14 residues in the CDR3. This CDR3 reads CAIREREGGNEQFF. CDR3 DNA: TGTGCCATCAGGGAGCGGGAAGGGGGCAATGAGCAGTTCTTC.

The rearrangement uses TRBV30 and TRBJ2-1; the D gene is possibly TRBD2 (7 bases). The germline CDR1 and CDR2 sequences are GTSNPN and SVGIG (reference sequence). Trimming cost V 5 bases and J 7 bases, with 12 bases left between them. The CDR3 spans 12 residues. The CDR3 sequence is CAWGRGGNEQFF. CDR3 nucleotide sequence: TGTGCCTGGGGCAGGGGAGGGAATGAGCAGTTCTTC.

The V and J genes are TRBV15 and TRBJ2-1; possible D gene TRBD2, 6 bases. Trimming pared 3 bases from V and 8 bases from J, leaving 11 bases between. This CDR3 is built from 13 residues. Germline lookup yields CDR1 LNHNV and CDR2 YYDKDF (reference sequence). Here the CDR3 DNA reads TGTGCCACCAGCAGTAGACTAGGCGATGAGCAGTTCTTC. Protein sequence: CATSSRLGDEQFF.

The count of this clone is one. The J gene is TRBJ1-3, the V gene TRBV4-1; 7 nucleotides match TRBD1. Trimming cost V 7 bases and J 5 bases; bases outside gene matches: 11. CDR1 is MGHRA, CDR2 YSYEKL, per germline. The CDR3 covers 15 residues. CDR3 sequence reads: CASNRGLGARNTIYF. The CDR3 region has the DNA TGCGCCAGCAACAGGGGTCTCGGAGCTAGAAACACCATATATTTT.

This clone has only one observation. The chain recombines TRBV4-1 with TRBJ2-1, with no clear D. Germline V lookup: CDR1 MGHRA, CDR2 YSYEKL. This CDR3 has 17 amino acids. Trimming cost V 0 bases and J 0 bases, with 12 bases left between them. This CDR3 reads CASSQDGPKSSYNEQFF. Here the CDR3 DNA reads TGCGCCAGCAGCCAAGACGGGCCTAAGAGCTCCTACAATGAGCAGTTCTTC.

This chain connects TRBV10-1 to TRBJ2-1; D call uncertain. Germline lookup yields CDR1 WNHNN and CDR2 SYGVQD (reference sequence). The CDR3 covers 13 residues. V lost 2 bases and J lost 7, with 9 bases in between. The CDR3 nucleotides read TGCGCCAGCAGTGAGACACTTGCTAATGAGCAGTTCTTC. Its translation is CASSETLANEQFF.

The J gene is TRBJ2-2, the V gene TRBV6-5; TRBD1 agrees at 7 bases. CDR3 size: 16 residues. Germline V lookup: CDR1 MNHEY, CDR2 SVGAGI. V dropped 4 bases and J dropped 4; count of bases not matched to a gene: 9. The CDR3, as DNA: TGTGCCAGCAGTTGGGGACAGTTCTCGAGCACCGGGGAGCTGTTTTTT. Residues: CASSWGQFSSTGELFF.

The chain carries TRBV7-9 and TRBJ2-7, with a tentative D call TRBD1 (6 bases). The CDR3 consists of 19 residues. V was pared by 4 bases and J by 7 bases, with 32 bases between. CDR1 is SEHNR, CDR2 FQNEAQ, per germline (reference sequence). The CDR3 reads CASSSPVTKTGYDLREQYF. As DNA, the CDR3 is TGTGCCAGCAGCTCTCCCGTCACCAAGACAGGCTATGACCTACGGGAGCAGTACTTC. Using reference TRBV7-9 and TRBJ2-7 for the parts outside the CDR3, the full variable domain is DTGVSQNPRHKITKRGQNVTFRCDPISEHNRLYWYRQTLGQGPEFLTYFQNEAQLEKSRLLSDRFSAERPKGSFSTLEIQRTEQGDSAMYLCASSSPVTKTGYDLREQYFGPGTRLTVT.

Regarding this clone: At one boundary the junction diverges from the germline segment, which might be a read error. The V call is TRBV9, the J call TRBJ2-7, with 12 bases lining up with TRBD2. The CDR3 loop spans 10 amino acids. From germline, CDR1 is SGDLS and CDR2 YYNGEE. This chain's CDR3 is CAKTSGRIHF. The CDR3, as DNA: TGTGCCAAGACTAGCGGGAGAATACACTTC.